A single sample gave rise to the 28 T cell receptor beta chains below, sequenced in a study of glioma-infiltrating T cells after dendritic cell vaccination. Method: immunoSEQ multiplex PCR; TCRdb's copy keeps in-frame clones and lacks some. The table includes more than 85,000 clones, about 85% detected once. The sample here was blood, taken before dendritic cell vaccination. The origin of the receptors is a human donor with glioblastoma.

The rearrangement links TRBV18 to TRBJ2-3; D gene unclear. The germline V and J ends were trimmed by 6 bases and 8 bases, with 9 bases remaining between them. This CDR3 comprises 11 residues. Germline CDR1 KGHSH, CDR2 LQKENI. This CDR3 is CASSPSGTQYF. Here the CDR3 DNA reads TGTGCCAGCTCGCCGTCCGGTACGCAGTATTTT.

The chain employs TRBV25-1 and TRBJ1-1; D is perhaps TRBD1 (5 bases). The length of the CDR3 is 15 residues. In germline, CDR1 is MGHDK, CDR2 SYGVNS. The V end lost 3 bases, the J end lost 4 bases, and 15 bases lay between the germline ends. Written as DNA, the CDR3 is TGTGCCAGCAGTGAGACCCTGGGGGGGGGCACTGAAGCTTTCTTT. It specifies CASSETLGGGTEAFF. Complete variable domain (other parts from reference TRBV25-1 and TRBJ1-1): EADIYQTPRYLVIGTGKKITLECSQTMGHDKMYWYQQDPGMELHLIHYSYGVNSTEKGDLSSESTVSRIRTEHFPLTLESARPSHTSQYLCASSETLGGGTEAFFGQGTRLTVV.

The V call is TRBV11-2, the J call TRBJ2-2; D may be TRBD1 (5 bases). V lost 4 bases to trimming and J lost 8 bases, with 17 bases between them. Germline V gene lookup returns CDR1 SGHAT and CDR2 FQNNGV. The CDR3 has 15 residues. Here the CDR3 DNA reads TGTGCCAGCAGCTCCAACAGCAGGGTGACGGGGGAGCTGTTTTTT. Amino acid sequence: CASSSNSRVTGELFF.

The chain employs TRBV18 and TRBJ1-3; a possible D gene is TRBD1 (5 bases). Germline values: CDR1 KGHSH, CDR2 LQKENI. V was cut by 3 bases and J by 0 bases, with 9 bases left in between. The CDR3 contains 15 residues. CDR3 in amino acids: CASSPGHSSGNTIYF. Written as DNA, the CDR3 is TGTGCCAGCTCACCCGGACACTCCTCTGGAAACACCATATATTTT.

This rearrangement joins TRBV18 to TRBJ1-4; 8 bases match TRBD1. Looked up from germline, CDR1 is KGHSH and CDR2 is LQKENI. This CDR3 contains 13 residues. V dropped 2 bases and J dropped 11; count of bases not matched to a gene: 4. DNA of the CDR3: TGTGCCAGCTCACCAGGACAGGGTGGGAAACTGTTTTTT. Translation: CASSPGQGGKLFF.

The rearrangement joins TRBV5-4 to TRBJ2-7; D is unresolved. CDR1 is SGHNT, CDR2 YYREEE, per germline (reference sequence). V was clipped by 0 bases and J by 2 bases, with 12 bases between them. The CDR3 sequence is 15 residues long. This CDR3 is CASSLAASRAYEQYF. The DNA of the CDR3 is TGTGCCAGCAGCTTGGCGGCTAGTCGGGCCTACGAGCAGTACTTC.

The rearrangement joins TRBV11-2 to TRBJ2-2, with 8 bases matching TRBD2. CDR3 length equals 15 residues. Per the germline V gene, CDR1 is SGHAT and CDR2 is FQNNGV. The J segment lost 4 bases and the V segment lost 6 bases, leaving 7 bases of the junction unmatched. The CDR3 reads CASRDRREGTGELFF. CDR3 sequence (DNA): TGTGCCAGCAGAGACCGTCGGGAGGGCACCGGGGAGCTGTTTTTT.

This chain uses TRBV29-1 with TRBJ2-3; perhaps TRBD1 as D (6 bases). The V gene lost 0 bases and the J gene lost 8 bases, with 12 bases spanning the gap. The CDR3 loop spans 13 amino acids. CDR1 is SQVTM and CDR2 is ANQGSEA in the germline V gene. The CDR3: CSVEDRDKFTQYF. In nucleotides, the CDR3 is TGCAGCGTTGAAGATAGGGACAAATTTACGCAGTATTTT.

The chain is built from TRBV21-1 and TRBJ1-2; the D call TRBD1 from the table was never checked on the DNA. TRBV21-1 is designated a pseudogene. CDR3 size: 12 residues. This CDR3 reads CASSKDRELFTF. CDR3 DNA sequence: TGTGCCAGCAGCAAAGACAGGGAGCTTTTCACCTTC.

This clone is a singleton in its sample. J is TRBJ2-7 and V is TRBV11-2; no definite D call. Germline CDR1 and CDR2: SGHAT and FQNNGV. V was pared by 2 bases and J by 6 bases, with 17 bases between. This CDR3 comprises 15 residues. The DNA for the CDR3 is TGTGCCAGCAGCTTATCAGCCCAGAGCCTAGGCGAGCAGTACTTC. Translation: CASSLSAQSLGEQYF.

The rearrangement uses TRBV7-7 and TRBJ1-1, with D hard to call. The CDR3 totals 16 residues. Trimming shortened V by 5 bases and J by 1 base, and 17 bases separated the two germline ends. Germline V gives CDR1 SSHAT, CDR2 FNYEAQ (reference sequence). This chain's CDR3 is CASSPLNGVQNTEAFF. The CDR3 DNA is TGTGCCAGCAGCCCCCTGAACGGGGTGCAGAACACTGAAGCTTTCTTT. Combining the CDR3 with reference TRBV7-7 and TRBJ1-1 gives the whole variable domain GAGVSQSPRYKVTKRGQDVTLRCDPISSHATLYWYQQALGQGPEFLTYFNYEAQPDKSGLPSDRFSAERPEGSISTLTIQRTEQRDSAMYRCASSPLNGVQNTEAFFGQGTRLTVV.

V is TRBV6-1 and J is TRBJ2-3; D uncertain. Germline assignment: CDR1 MNHNS and CDR2 SASEGT. The CDR3 consists of 14 residues. Trimming shortened V by 8 bases and J by 1 base, and 13 bases separated the two germline ends. The CDR3 coding sequence is TGTGCCAGCCGACCCCTTCGGGGCACAGATACGCAGTATTTT. Protein sequence: CASRPLRGTDTQYF.

This chain connects TRBV5-1 to TRBJ1-4; 7 bases are shared with TRBD1. CDR1 is SGHRS and CDR2 is YFSETQ in the germline V gene. V was clipped by 4 bases and J by 12 bases; unmatched bases: 6. CDR3 length: 12 amino acids. CDR3 nucleotide sequence: TGCGCCAGCAGCCATAGGGGGCATGAACTGTTTTTT. It codes for CASSHRGHELFF.

This chain connects TRBV5-4 to TRBJ1-2; D is possibly TRBD1 (5 bases). In germline, CDR1 is SGHNT, CDR2 YYREEE (reference sequence). CDR3 size: 13 residues. Trimming removed 3 bases at V and 5 bases at J, with 11 bases between. CDR3 coding DNA: TGTGCCAGCAGCTCATCCCAGGGTTATGGCTACACCTTC. It specifies CASSSSQGYGYTF.

The chain joins TRBV11-3 to TRBJ2-2, with 7 bases aligning to TRBD1. This CDR3 contains 14 residues. The V and J ends lost 6 bases and 7 bases, in that order; junction bases with no gene match: 8. Germline V gives CDR1 SGHNT, CDR2 YENEEA. In DNA, the CDR3 is TGTGCCAGCAGTCCAGACAGGGCGGACGGGGAGCTGTTTTTT. It is translated as CASSPDRADGELFF.

The chain combines TRBV7-2 with TRBJ2-3; 13 bases are a match to TRBD2. V was pared by 8 bases and J by 2 bases, with 1 base of the junction left unmatched. The V gene's germline CDR1 is SGHTA and CDR2 FQGNSA. The CDR3 covers 14 residues. DNA of the CDR3: TGTGCCAGCGGGACTAGCGGGAACACAGATACGCAGTATTTT. Amino acids: CASGTSGNTDTQYF.

V gene TRBV7-9 combines with J gene TRBJ1-1, with 8 bases fitting TRBD1. Germline V gives CDR1 SEHNR, CDR2 FQNEAQ (reference sequence). This CDR3 comprises 15 residues. Trimming removed 5 bases from V and 0 bases from J; junction bases left unmatched: 5. In nucleotides, the CDR3 is TGTGCCAGCAGCCCACGCAGGGGGCTGAACACTGAAGCTTTCTTT. This gives the protein CASSPRRGLNTEAFF.

This chain's CDR3 is CASSQSGTRGNQPQHF. In nucleotides, the CDR3 is TGCGCCAGCAGTCAATCTGGGACAAGGGGCAATCAGCCCCAGCATTTT. The rearrangement links TRBV23-1 to TRBJ1-5; TRBD1 might be the D (6 bases). TRBV23-1 is labeled an ORF, and its function is uncertain. The CDR3 is 16 residues long. Deletions cut 0 bases from V and 2 bases from J, with 11 bases between.

The chain is built from TRBV10-3 and TRBJ2-7; 7 bases match TRBD1. From germline, CDR1 is ENHRY and CDR2 SYGVKD. The CDR3 is 14 residues long. Losses at the gene ends were 2 bases for V and 3 bases for J; bases not matched to a gene: 4. Written as DNA, the CDR3 is TGTGCCATCAGTGAGGGGGGACAGAGCTACGAGCAGTACTTC. It is translated as CAISEGGQSYEQYF.

This chain uses TRBV7-2 with TRBJ1-2, with TRBD1 identical over 7 bases. V shed 4 bases and J 7 bases; nucleotides not matched to a gene: 6. Per the germline V gene, CDR1 is SGHTA and CDR2 is FQGNSA. This CDR3 is 13 amino acids long. The CDR3 loop is CASSSRQGFGYTF. As DNA, the CDR3 is TGTGCCAGCAGCTCTAGACAGGGCTTTGGCTACACCTTC.

Worth noting for this clone: Within the sample, other DNA sequences also encode this same CDR3. This sequence joins TRBV5-1 and TRBJ2-7, with 7 bases aligning to TRBD1. CDR1 SGHRS and CDR2 YFSETQ come from the germline V gene. The CDR3 runs to 15 residues. J gave up 4 bases and V 0 bases, and 7 bases lay outside the gene matches. As DNA, the CDR3 is TGCGCCAGCAGCTTGGGTGGGACAGCGTCTTACGAGCAGTACTTC. This codes for CASSLGGTASYEQYF.

Only one count was recorded for this clone. The chain employs TRBV10-3 and TRBJ2-7, with D possibly matching TRBD2 (5 bases). Trimming shortened V by 9 bases and J by 7 bases, and 13 bases separated the two germline ends. The CDR3 length is 11 residues. From germline, CDR1 is ENHRY and CDR2 SYGVKD. The CDR3 DNA reads as TGTGCCATACTACGGGGTAGGGAGCAGTACTTC. Amino acids: CAILRGREQYF.

The rearrangement joins TRBV7-2 to TRBJ1-2, with TRBD1 identical over 11 bases. The CDR3 has 13 amino acids. Looked up from germline, CDR1 is SGHTA and CDR2 is FQGNSA. With 5 bases clipped from V and 7 bases from J, the junction kept 3 bases outside the gene matches. CDR3 nucleotide sequence: TGTGCCAGCAGCCCGGGACAGGGGGGTGGCTACACCTTC. This codes for CASSPGQGGGYTF.

The chain carries TRBV25-1 and TRBJ2-7, with 8 bases identical to TRBD1. Germline V gives CDR1 MGHDK, CDR2 SYGVNS. The CDR3 consists of 14 residues. The trim removed 5 bases at V and 5 bases at J, leaving 8 bases unmatched. In nucleotides, the CDR3 is TGTGCCAGCAGTAACCCGGGACAGGCGGACGAGCAGTACTTC. Protein product: CASSNPGQADEQYF.

This chain uses TRBV11-2 with TRBJ1-4; the D gene is possibly TRBD1 (6 bases). The germline V and J ends were trimmed by 1 base and 9 bases, with 27 bases remaining between them. The length of the CDR3 is 19 residues. Germline values: CDR1 SGHAT, CDR2 FQNNGV. The DNA of the CDR3 is TGTGCCAGCAGCTTAGCTCCCTTGAACGTAAGGACAGCGGTTCAAAAACTGTTTTTT. This gives the protein CASSLAPLNVRTAVQKLFF.

J is TRBJ2-5 and V is TRBV7-3, with D unresolved. This CDR3 is 13 amino acids long. CDR1 SGHTA and CDR2 FQGTGA come from the germline V gene. Trimming removed 0 bases from V and 5 bases from J, with 7 bases in between. CDR3 coding DNA: TGTGCCAGCAGCTTAACGTTTGCGGAGACCCAGTACTTC. This codes for CASSLTFAETQYF.

The V and J genes are TRBV10-3 and TRBJ2-7; D not certain. Germline CDR1 and CDR2: ENHRY and SYGVKD. This CDR3 is built from 16 residues. The V end was cut by 4 bases, the J end by 0 bases, with 16 bases between. DNA of the CDR3: TGTGCCATCAGTGGCCCCCCTGGCGGCCGCTCCTACGAGCAGTACTTC. Protein: CAISGPPGGRSYEQYF.

In the case of this clone: Other DNA sequences of this sample code for an identical CDR3. V usage is TRBV7-9 and J usage is TRBJ2-1, with TRBD2 identical over 10 bases. CDR1 is SEHNR and CDR2 is FQNEAQ in the germline V gene (reference sequence). J lost 6 bases, V lost 6 bases, and 20 bases had no gene match. This CDR3 contains 19 residues. CDR3 coding DNA: TGTGCCAGCAGGGCCACTAGCGGGAAAAACCCACCCCCCGCCAATGAGCAGTTCTTC. Translated, it gives CASRATSGKNPPPANEQFF.